This entry lists 20 T cell receptor beta chains sequenced from one sample in a study of blood T cell repertoires in COVID-19. Measured with immunoSEQ multiplex PCR; TCRdb has only the in-frame clones, and not every one. The data contain over 250,000 clones, roughly four fifths of them singletons. The sample consisted of peripheral blood. Receptor source: a woman in her fifties or sixties who had recovered from COVID-19.

This rearrangement joins TRBV30 to TRBJ2-2, with 7 nucleotides matching TRBD1. Germline trimming cut 4 bases from V and 5 bases from J; bases unmatched to any gene: 19. Germline assignment: CDR1 GTSNPN and CDR2 SVGIG (reference sequence). This CDR3 has 18 residues. The CDR3 here is CAWIPPYRGRVRTGELFF. In nucleotides, the CDR3 is TGTGCCTGGATCCCCCCGTATAGGGGGCGTGTGAGGACCGGGGAGCTGTTTTTT. Based on the CDR3 plus reference TRBV30 and TRBJ2-2, the full variable domain is SQTIHQWPATLVQPVGSPLSLECTVEGTSNPNLYWYRQAAGRGLQLLFYSVGIGQISSEVPQNLSASRPQDRQFILSSKKLLLSDSGFYLCAWIPPYRGRVRTGELFFGEGSRLTVL.

In its sample, this clone was seen a few times. CDR3 sequence reads: CASSLGQLSGANVLTF. The CDR3 DNA reads as TGCGCCAGCAGCTTGGGACAGCTCTCTGGGGCCAACGTCCTGACTTTC. The genes are TRBV5-1 and TRBJ2-6; D is possibly TRBD1 (5 bases). CDR1 SGHRS and CDR2 YFSETQ come from the germline V gene. V lost 0 bases and J lost 0, with 7 bases in between. This CDR3 region has 16 residues.

The rearrangement links TRBV6-5 to TRBJ1-1; D unclear. V lost 0 bases to trimming and J lost 0 bases, with 8 bases between them. The CDR3 spans 15 residues. CDR1 is MNHEY and CDR2 is SVGAGI in the germline V gene. CDR3 amino acids: CASSYSRVVNTEAFF. The CDR3 nucleotides are TGTGCCAGCAGTTACTCGAGGGTTGTGAACACTGAAGCTTTCTTT.

J is TRBJ2-7 and V is TRBV13, with 8 bases aligning to TRBD1. Unmatched junction bases numbered 4, after V lost 1 base and J lost 2 bases. This CDR3 is built from 15 residues. CDR1 and CDR2 from the germline V gene are PRHDT and FYEKMQ (reference sequence). The CDR3 spells CASSLDRQGTYEQYF. CDR3 sequence (DNA): TGTGCCAGCAGCTTAGATAGACAGGGGACCTACGAGCAGTACTTC.

This sequence joins TRBV10-3 and TRBJ2-1, with TRBD1 as a possible D gene (6 bases). V was shortened by 4 bases and J by 5 bases, with 15 bases between the two germline ends. Germline V gene lookup returns CDR1 ENHRY and CDR2 SYGVKD. The CDR3 covers 15 residues. The CDR3 DNA reads TGTGCCATCAGTGCATTAGGACAGACCAACAATGAGCAGTTCTTC. Residues: CAISALGQTNNEQFF.

This clone has just a few counts. The chain links TRBV11-2 to TRBJ2-3; D unclear. The CDR3 consists of 12 residues. Germline assignment: CDR1 SGHAT and CDR2 FQNNGV. V lost 5 bases and J lost 6, with 9 bases in between. The CDR3 is CASSPSVDTQYF. CDR3 in DNA: TGTGCCAGCAGCCCTTCGGTTGATACGCAGTATTTT.

This clone was detected a few times. V and J are TRBV9 and TRBJ1-6, with 7 nucleotides matching TRBD1. This CDR3 contains 15 residues. J gave up 7 bases and V 5 bases, and 9 bases lay outside the gene matches. Per germline, CDR1 SGDLS and CDR2 YYNGEE. CDR3 in DNA: TGTGCCAGCAGGGCCTCGACAGGGCCAAATTCACCCCTCCACTTT. Residues: CASRASTGPNSPLHF.

The J gene is TRBJ1-2, the V gene TRBV5-1; D is undetermined. In germline, CDR1 is SGHRS, CDR2 YFSETQ. Trimming left V 3 bases short and J 3 bases short, with 15 bases between. The CDR3 has 15 amino acids. CDR3 region: CASSSWSGSDYGYTF. DNA for the CDR3: TGCGCCAGCAGCTCCTGGTCCGGGTCGGACTATGGCTACACCTTC. The variable domain in full, with the rest retrieved from reference TRBV5-1 and TRBJ1-2, is KAGVTQTPRYLIKTRGQQVTLSCSPISGHRSVSWYQQTPGQGLQFLFEYFSETQRNKGNFPGRFSGRQFSNSRSEMNVSTLELGDSALYLCASSSWSGSDYGYTFGSGTRLTVV.

V is TRBV5-1 and J is TRBJ2-7, with 9 bases matching TRBD2. The CDR3 has 15 residues. V was pared by 0 bases and J by 6 bases, with 7 bases of the junction left unmatched. The germline gives CDR1 SGHRS, CDR2 YFSETQ. The CDR3 coding sequence is TGCGCCAGCAGCTTGGGGGGCGGGGGGGCCGGCGAGCAGTACTTC. Protein sequence: CASSLGGGGAGEQYF.

The DNA of the CDR3 is TGTGCCAGCAGTTACTTTAGCGGTGCCTACGAGCAGTACTTC. It is translated as CASSYFSGAYEQYF. J is TRBJ2-7 and V is TRBV6-5; D is possibly TRBD2 (6 bases). Germline V gene lookup returns CDR1 MNHEY and CDR2 SVGAGI. This CDR3 has 14 amino acids. V was shortened by 1 base and J by 2 bases, with 9 bases between the two germline ends.

The V call is TRBV23-1, the J call TRBJ2-4; D is uncertain. TRBV23-1 carries the ORF label, with uncertain function. V lost 0 bases and J lost 0, with 15 bases in between. The CDR3 has 18 residues. CDR3 bases: TGCGCCAGCAGTCAATCCATAAGACAACATCTAGCCAAAAACATTCAGTACTTC. Protein: CASSQSIRQHLAKNIQYF.

A single count supports this clone. The CDR3 sequence: CASSFAFHASGTYEQYF. The CDR3 DNA is TGTGCCAGCAGCTTTGCGTTCCATGCTAGCGGCACCTACGAGCAGTACTTC. The chain uses TRBV12-1 and TRBJ2-7; TRBD2 is the table's D call and was not checked against the DNA. TRBV12-1 is labeled a pseudogene. There are 17 residues in the CDR3.

The chain has TRBV7-2 and TRBJ1-4; unclear D gene. This CDR3 is built from 16 residues. V lost 0 bases, J lost 7 bases, and 15 bases lay in between. Germline-derived CDR1 and CDR2 are SGHTA and FQGNSA. DNA of the CDR3: TGTGCCAGCAGCTTAGCAGGCCGGAGGTTTGGTGAAAAACTGTTTTTT. It encodes CASSLAGRRFGEKLFF.

The V and J genes are TRBV21-1 and TRBJ2-7; the table gives TRBD1 as D, unverified against the DNA. TRBV21-1 is assigned pseudogene status. The CDR3 loop spans 17 amino acids. The CDR3 nucleotides read TGTGCCAGCAGCAAAGCTGGGACAAGGCTCCCCTTCTACGAGCAGTACTTC. Its translation is CASSKAGTRLPFYEQYF.

This clone was found once. J is TRBJ2-5 and V is TRBV2; D is undetermined. V was shortened by 3 bases and J by 3 bases, with 11 bases between the two germline ends. The CDR3 is 14 residues long. The germline gives CDR1 SNHLY, CDR2 FYNNEI. The CDR3 DNA reads as TGTGCCAGCAGTGAGGTGGCTCTTAAAGAGACCCAGTACTTC. As protein: CASSEVALKETQYF.

The gene calls are TRBV7-3 and TRBJ2-1, with 9 bases aligning to TRBD1. This CDR3 has 16 residues. The V gene end was trimmed by 5 bases and the J gene end by 8 bases; junction bases not matched to a gene: 13. Germline-derived CDR1 and CDR2 are SGHTA and FQGTGA. CDR3 DNA: TGTGCCAGCAGCCCCGCGGCCGGGACAGGGTTCTATGAGCAGTTCTTC. Its protein product is CASSPAAGTGFYEQFF.

This rearrangement joins TRBV7-3 to TRBJ2-3; 9 bases are shared with TRBD2. The CDR3 has 15 amino acids. Germline lookup yields CDR1 SGHTA and CDR2 FQGTGA. V shed 4 bases, J shed 2 bases, and the junction held 4 bases outside the gene matches. The CDR3 spells CASSSGLANTDTQYF. CDR3 bases: TGTGCCAGCAGCTCAGGACTAGCGAACACAGATACGCAGTATTTT. The full variable domain, completed using reference TRBV7-3 and TRBJ2-3, is GAGVSQTPSNKVTEKGKYVELRCDPISGHTALYWYRQSLGQGPEFLIYFQGTGAADDSGLPNDRFFAVRPEGSVSTLKIQRTERGDSAVYLCASSSGLANTDTQYFGPGTRLTVL.

The rearrangement uses TRBV9 and TRBJ1-1; 10 nucleotides agree with TRBD1. The germline gives CDR1 SGDLS, CDR2 YYNGEE. Trimming at V came to 3 bases and at J to 6 bases, leaving 5 bases not matched to a gene. This CDR3 spans 14 amino acids. The DNA for the CDR3 is TGTGCCAGCAGCGCCCTCGGGACAGGGGCTGAAGCTTTCTTT. Its translation is CASSALGTGAEAFF.

The chain recombines TRBV6-2 or TRBV6-3 with TRBJ2-2; no reliable D call. V lost 6 bases, J lost 8 bases, and 16 bases lay in between. Germline V gene data show CDR1 as MNHEY and CDR2 as SVGEGT. This CDR3 comprises 14 residues. CDR3 residues: CASSPRSSTGELFF. The CDR3 DNA sequence: TGTGCCAGCAGCCCCCGGAGCTCGACGGGGGAGCTGTTTTTT.

V and J are TRBV5-1 and TRBJ2-2; 8 bases align to TRBD1. Germline V gene lookup returns CDR1 SGHRS and CDR2 YFSETQ. Trimming cost V 7 bases and J 7 bases; bases outside gene matches: 6. The CDR3 spans 13 residues. CDR3 DNA sequence: TGCGCCAGCTCGGGACAGGCAGGCGGGGAGCTGTTTTTT. It yields the protein CASSGQAGGELFF.